The sequence of this T cell receptor beta chain was determined in a study of tumor-infiltrating lymphocytes in primary liver carcinoma. At the level of the study: Each of the growths was stage T1-T3 N0M0, extending roughly 4.2 to 11 cm across.

Co-extracting RNA and DNA was done with about 20-34 mg of unsorted bulk tissue as input. Making TCR beta cDNA involved 400 to 600 ng total RNA and a constant-region primer. The TCR beta library was amplified through three nested multiplex PCR rounds in a modified ARM-PCR procedure. Each of the first two PCR rounds ran approximately 10 cycles with TRBV1-TRBV30 forward and C-beta reverse primers. TCRdb reprocessed the multiplex PCR reads via MiXCR and lists one record per CDR3 protein. The sample lists some 120,000 distinct CDR3 sequences; about 59% were seen once. The V and J ends lost 1 base and 10 bases respectively, with 6 bases between them. The CDR3 consists of 11 residues. The germline gives CDR1 SGHNT, CDR2 YYREEE (reference sequence).

The clonotype comes from a woman between 55 and 75 years old with primary liver carcinoma and hepatitis B virus infection. The gene calls are TRBV5-4 and TRBJ2-1, with D uncertain. Sequencing was done on a sample of liver tumor tissue from sampling region 1. Subset reported: tumor region T1, superior pole. CDR3 coding DNA: TGTGCCAGCAGCTTGATACGGGAGCAGTTCTTC. It is translated as CASSLIREQFF.